One T cell receptor (beta chain) is described in this entry. The method was immunoSEQ multiplex PCR; TCRdb's version includes in-frame clones alone and lacks a portion of them. This table holds about 110,000 clones, under 97% found once. Germline CDR1 KGHSH, CDR2 LQKENI. Trimming removed 3 bases from V and 7 bases from J; junction bases left unmatched: 2. This CDR3 has 12 amino acids. The data were taken from a study of cytomegalovirus exposure and HLA in healthy donors. V and J are TRBV18 and TRBJ1-1, with 7 nucleotides matching TRBD1. Specimen: PBMCs. The TCR was taken from a woman younger than 30 in good health and CMV-seronegative. This chain's CDR3 is CASSPRDSEAFF. CDR3 coding DNA: TGTGCCAGCTCACCCCGGGACAGTGAAGCTTTCTTT.